Reported below is one TCR beta chain. The CDR3 covers 14 residues. The germline CDR1 and CDR2 sequences are MDHEN and SYDVKM. Trimming cost V 5 bases and J 5 bases, with 16 bases left between them. This specimen comes from a study of blood T cell repertoires in COVID-19. Across the study: Sources were T cells, B-cell-depleted T cells, or PBMCs; the material itself was cDNA or gDNA.

Only in-frame clones appear in the TCRdb table, and some are missing; sequencing was by immunoSEQ multiplex PCR. The data hold 380,000 or so clones, with 70% to 90% observed a single time. The V call is TRBV28, the J call TRBJ2-7, with a weak D call TRBD2 (5 bases). Sequences were obtained from peripheral blood. This clonotype was sampled from a man aged 35-49 years with acute or convalescent COVID-19. CDR3 sequence: CASSQYIGRDEQYF. The CDR3 nucleotides are TGTGCCAGCAGTCAATACATAGGGCGGGACGAGCAGTACTTC.